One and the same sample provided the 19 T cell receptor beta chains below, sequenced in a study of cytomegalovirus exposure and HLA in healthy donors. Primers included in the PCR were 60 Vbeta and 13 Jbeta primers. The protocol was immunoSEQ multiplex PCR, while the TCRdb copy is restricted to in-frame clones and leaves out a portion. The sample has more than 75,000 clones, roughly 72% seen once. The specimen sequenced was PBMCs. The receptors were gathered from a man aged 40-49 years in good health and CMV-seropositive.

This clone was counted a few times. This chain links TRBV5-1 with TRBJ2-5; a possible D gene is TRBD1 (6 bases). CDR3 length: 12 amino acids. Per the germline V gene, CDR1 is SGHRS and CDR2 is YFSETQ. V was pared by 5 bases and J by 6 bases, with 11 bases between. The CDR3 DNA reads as TGCGCCAGCAGTTCTGACAGGCAGACCCAGTACTTC. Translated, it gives CASSSDRQTQYF.

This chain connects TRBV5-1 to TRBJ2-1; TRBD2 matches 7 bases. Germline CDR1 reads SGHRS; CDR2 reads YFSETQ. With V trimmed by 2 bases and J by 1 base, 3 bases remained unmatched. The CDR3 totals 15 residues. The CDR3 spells CASSLSGVSYNEQFF. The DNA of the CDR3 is TGCGCCAGCAGCTTAAGCGGGGTATCCTACAATGAGCAGTTCTTC.

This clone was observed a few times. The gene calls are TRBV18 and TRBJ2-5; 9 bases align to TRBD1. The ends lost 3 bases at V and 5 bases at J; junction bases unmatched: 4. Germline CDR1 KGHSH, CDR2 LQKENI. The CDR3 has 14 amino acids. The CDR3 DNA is TGTGCCAGCTCACCTGGGACAGGGAGGGAGACCCAGTACTTC. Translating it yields CASSPGTGRETQYF.

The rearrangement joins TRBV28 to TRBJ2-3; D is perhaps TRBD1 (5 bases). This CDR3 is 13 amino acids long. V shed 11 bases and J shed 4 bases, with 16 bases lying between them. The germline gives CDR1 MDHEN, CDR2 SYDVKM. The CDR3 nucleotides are TGTGCCGCTTGGGCCAGGGATGCAGATACGCAGTATTTT. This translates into CAAWARDADTQYF.

The CDR3 coding sequence is TGTGCGAGCCTTCGACAGGAGAATGAAAAACTGTTTTTT. It encodes CASLRQENEKLFF. The gene calls are TRBV2 and TRBJ1-4, with TRBD1 as a possible D gene (6 bases). The CDR3 consists of 13 residues. From germline, CDR1 is SNHLY and CDR2 FYNNEI.

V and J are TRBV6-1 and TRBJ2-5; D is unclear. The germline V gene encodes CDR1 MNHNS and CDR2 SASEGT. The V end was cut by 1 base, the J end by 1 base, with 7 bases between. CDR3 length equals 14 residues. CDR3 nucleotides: TGTGCCAGCAGTGAAGTTACGAGCCAAGAGACCCAGTACTTC. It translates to CASSEVTSQETQYF.

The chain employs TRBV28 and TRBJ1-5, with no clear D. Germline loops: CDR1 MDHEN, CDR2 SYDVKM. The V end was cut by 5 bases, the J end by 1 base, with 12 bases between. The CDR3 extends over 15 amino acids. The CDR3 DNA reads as TGTGCCAGCAGTCCTAGGTTAGGCAGCAATCAGCCCCAGCATTTT. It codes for CASSPRLGSNQPQHF. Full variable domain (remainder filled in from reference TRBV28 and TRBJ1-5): DVKVTQSSRYLVKRTGEKVFLECVQDMDHENMFWYRQDPGLGLRLIYFSYDVKMKEKGDIPEGYSVSREKKERFSLILESASTNQTSMYLCASSPRLGSNQPQHFGDGTRLSIL.

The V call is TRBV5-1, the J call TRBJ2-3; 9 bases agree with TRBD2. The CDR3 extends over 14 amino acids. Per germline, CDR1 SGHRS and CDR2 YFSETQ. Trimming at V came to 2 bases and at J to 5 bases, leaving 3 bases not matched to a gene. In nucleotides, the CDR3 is TGCGCCAGCAGCTTCAGACTAGCGGAAGATACGCAGTATTTT. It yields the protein CASSFRLAEDTQYF. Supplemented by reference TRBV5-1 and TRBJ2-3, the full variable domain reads KAGVTQTPRYLIKTRGQQVTLSCSPISGHRSVSWYQQTPGQGLQFLFEYFSETQRNKGNFPGRFSGRQFSNSRSEMNVSTLELGDSALYLCASSFRLAEDTQYFGPGTRLTVL.

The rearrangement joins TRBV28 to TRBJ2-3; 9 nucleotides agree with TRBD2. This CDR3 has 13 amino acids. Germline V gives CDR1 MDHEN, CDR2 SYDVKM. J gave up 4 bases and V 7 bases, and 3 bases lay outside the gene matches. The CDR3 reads CASNKRGADTQYF. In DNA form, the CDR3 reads TGTGCCAGCAACAAGCGGGGGGCAGATACGCAGTATTTT.

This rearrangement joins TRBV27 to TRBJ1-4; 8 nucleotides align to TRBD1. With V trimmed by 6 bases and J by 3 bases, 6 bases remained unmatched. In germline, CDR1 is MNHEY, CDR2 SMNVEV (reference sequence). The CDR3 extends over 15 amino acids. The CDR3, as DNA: TGTGCCAGCAGCCGTCAGGGGGCGTCTAATGAAAAACTGTTTTTT. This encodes CASSRQGASNEKLFF.

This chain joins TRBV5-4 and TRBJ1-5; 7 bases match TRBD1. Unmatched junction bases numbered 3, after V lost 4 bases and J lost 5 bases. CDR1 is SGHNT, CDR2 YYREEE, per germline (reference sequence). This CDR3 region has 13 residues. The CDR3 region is CASSPDRDQPQHF. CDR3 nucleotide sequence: TGTGCCAGCAGCCCCGACAGGGATCAGCCCCAGCATTTT.

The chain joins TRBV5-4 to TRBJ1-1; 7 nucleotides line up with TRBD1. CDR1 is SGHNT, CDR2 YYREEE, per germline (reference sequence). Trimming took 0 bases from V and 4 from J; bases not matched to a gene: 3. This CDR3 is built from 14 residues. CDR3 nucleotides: TGTGCCAGCAGCTTGGACAACAGGGGCACTGAAGCTTTCTTT. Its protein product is CASSLDNRGTEAFF.

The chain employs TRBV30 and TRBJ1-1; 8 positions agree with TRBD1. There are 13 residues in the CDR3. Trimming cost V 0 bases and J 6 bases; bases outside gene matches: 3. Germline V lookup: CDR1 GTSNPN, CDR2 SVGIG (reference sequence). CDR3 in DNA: TGTGCCTGGAGTGTATACAGGGGGGCTGAAGCTTTCTTT. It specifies CAWSVYRGAEAFF.

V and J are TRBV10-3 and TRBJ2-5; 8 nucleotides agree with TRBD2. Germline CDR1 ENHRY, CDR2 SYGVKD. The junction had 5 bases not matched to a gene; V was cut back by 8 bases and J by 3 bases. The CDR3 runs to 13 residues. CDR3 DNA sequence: TGTGCCATCGCTCTAGCGGGTGAAGAGACCCAGTACTTC. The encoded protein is CAIALAGEETQYF.

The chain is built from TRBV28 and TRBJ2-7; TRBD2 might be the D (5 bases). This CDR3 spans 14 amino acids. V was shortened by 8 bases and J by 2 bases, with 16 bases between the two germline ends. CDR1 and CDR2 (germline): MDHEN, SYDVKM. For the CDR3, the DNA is TGTGCCAGCTTTTCGGCGGGTCGAGCCTACGAGCAGTACTTC. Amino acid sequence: CASFSAGRAYEQYF.

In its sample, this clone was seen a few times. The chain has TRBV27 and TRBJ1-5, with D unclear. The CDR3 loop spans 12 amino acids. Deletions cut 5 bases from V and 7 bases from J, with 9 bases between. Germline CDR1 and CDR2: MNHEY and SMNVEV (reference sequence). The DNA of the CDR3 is TGTGCCAGCAGTGGCCCCAAACAGCCCCAGCATTTT. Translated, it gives CASSGPKQPQHF.

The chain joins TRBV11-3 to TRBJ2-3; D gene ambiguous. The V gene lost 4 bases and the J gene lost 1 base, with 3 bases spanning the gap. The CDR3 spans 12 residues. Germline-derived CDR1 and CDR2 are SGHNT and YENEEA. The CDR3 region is CASSSGTDTQYF. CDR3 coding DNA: TGTGCCAGCAGCTCCGGCACAGATACGCAGTATTTT.

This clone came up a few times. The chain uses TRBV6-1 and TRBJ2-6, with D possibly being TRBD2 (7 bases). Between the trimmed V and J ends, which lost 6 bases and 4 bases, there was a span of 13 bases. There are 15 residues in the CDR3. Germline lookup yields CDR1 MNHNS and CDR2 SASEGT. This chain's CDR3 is CASSPGGPGANVLTF. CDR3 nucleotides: TGTGCCAGCAGCCCCGGGGGGCCAGGGGCCAACGTCCTGACTTTC.

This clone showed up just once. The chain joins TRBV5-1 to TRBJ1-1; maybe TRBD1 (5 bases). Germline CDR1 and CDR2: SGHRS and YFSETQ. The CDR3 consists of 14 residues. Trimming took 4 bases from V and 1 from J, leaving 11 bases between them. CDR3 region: CASSSGTSNTEAFF. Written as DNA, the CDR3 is TGCGCCAGCAGCAGCGGGACCTCGAACACTGAAGCTTTCTTT.